The 32 T cell receptor beta chains below were found in one sample sequenced in a study of breast tumors, draining lymph nodes, adjacent tissues. TCRdb processed the multiplex PCR reads anew with MiXCR; each CDR3 protein has one entry. This sample has some 170,000 distinct CDR3 sequences, with 33% found just once. Axillary draining lymph nodes of breast cancer patients supplied the node samples. The specimen was axillary lymph node tissue. Receptors originate from a female donor with breast cancer. Some clones in this sample may be carry-over from other donors' samples.

The chain carries TRBV29-1 and TRBJ1-1, with 7 bases lining up with TRBD1. Germline trimming cut 5 bases from V and 2 bases from J; bases unmatched to any gene: 11. The CDR3 is 15 amino acids. Germline V gene data show CDR1 as SQVTM and CDR2 as ANQGSEA. The CDR3 region has the DNA TGCAGCGTTATCCCGGGACAGACAATCAACACTGAAGCTTTCTTT. This sequence encodes CSVIPGQTINTEAFF.

In its sample, this clonotype was seen many times. This chain connects TRBV6-1 to TRBJ1-2; maybe TRBD1 (5 bases). Germline V gene lookup returns CDR1 MNHNS and CDR2 SASEGT. This CDR3 region has 18 residues. V was cut by 0 bases and J by 0 bases, with 17 bases left in between. The CDR3 nucleotides are TGTGCCAGCAGTGAAGCAGGGTGGGGGACGGCTTCTAACTATGGCTACACCTTC. The encoded protein is CASSEAGWGTASNYGYTF.

This clonotype was counted many times. The rearrangement uses TRBV6-5 and TRBJ2-1, with TRBD2 matching 7 bases. CDR1 is MNHEY, CDR2 SVGAGI, per germline. The CDR3 consists of 14 residues. V shed 2 bases and J 9 bases; nucleotides not matched to a gene: 7. The CDR3 loop is CASSYGAGVSEQFF. The CDR3 DNA reads as TGTGCCAGCAGTTACGGGGCGGGAGTAAGTGAGCAGTTCTTC.

As concerns this clonotype: Mismatch with germline at one junction end may stem from a read error. This rearrangement joins TRBV6-2 or TRBV6-3 to TRBJ1-2, with 10 bases matching TRBD1. The germline CDR1 and CDR2 sequences are MNHEY and SVGEGT. This CDR3 comprises 15 residues. CDR3 nucleotides: TGTGCCAGCAACCACCCTTCGACAGGGGGCGTTGGCTGCACCTTC. Protein sequence: CASNHPSTGGVGCTF.

There are many counts of this clonotype. This chain links TRBV7-2 with TRBJ2-6; TRBD1 agrees at 7 bases. J was trimmed by 5 bases and V by 5 bases; bases with no gene match: 15. There are 18 residues in the CDR3. In germline, CDR1 is SGHTA, CDR2 FQGNSA. CDR3 protein: CASSPLMTGQGRANVLTF. The CDR3 DNA follows: TGTGCCAGCAGCCCACTAATGACAGGGCAGGGAAGGGCCAACGTCCTGACTTTC. The full variable domain, its missing parts supplied by reference TRBV7-2 and TRBJ2-6, is GAGVSQSPSNKVTEKGKDVELRCDPISGHTALYWYRQSLGQGLEFLIYFQGNSAPDKSGLPSDRFSAERTGGSVSTLTIQRTQQEDSAVYLCASSPLMTGQGRANVLTFGAGSRLTVL.

This clonotype was detected many times. This chain links TRBV11-2 with TRBJ1-4; D not certain. V was clipped by 3 bases and J by 1 base, with 6 bases between them. Germline V lookup: CDR1 SGHAT, CDR2 FQNNGV. The CDR3 runs 14 residues. CDR3 DNA sequence: TGTGCCAGCAGCTTGGGCAGAACTAATGAAAAACTGTTTTTT. It yields the protein CASSLGRTNEKLFF.

This clonotype was observed a handful of times. The chain is built from TRBV6-5 and TRBJ1-1; 7 bases map to TRBD1. Germline V gene lookup returns CDR1 MNHEY and CDR2 SVGAGI. This CDR3 is built from 14 residues. The V gene end was trimmed by 7 bases and the J gene end by 8 bases; junction bases not matched to a gene: 13. The CDR3 here is CASNPRNTGQEAFF. CDR3 nucleotide sequence: TGTGCCAGCAACCCACGAAACACGGGACAGGAAGCTTTCTTT.

The rearrangement uses TRBV6-1 and TRBJ2-7; D is unclear. This CDR3 has 12 residues. V lost 5 bases, J lost 4 bases, and 9 bases lay in between. Germline lookup yields CDR1 MNHNS and CDR2 SASEGT. The CDR3: CASSYPEYEQYF. Written as DNA, the CDR3 is TGTGCCAGCAGTTACCCGGAGTACGAGCAGTACTTC.

The table lists this clonotype with many counts. V usage is TRBV12-3 or TRBV12-4 and J usage is TRBJ1-5; weak D call: TRBD1 (5 bases). V lost 6 bases and J lost 2, with 8 bases in between. CDR3 length: 13 amino acids. The CDR3 protein is CASRGTGNQPQHF. CDR3 sequence (DNA): TGTGCCAGCAGGGGGACTGGCAATCAGCCCCAGCATTTT.

Concerning this clonotype: A junction boundary mismatches the germline segment, possibly from a read error. The rearrangement uses TRBV12-3 or TRBV12-4 and TRBJ2-6, with D unclear. CDR3 length: 13 residues. CDR3 in amino acids: CASSSPSANVLTF. In DNA, the CDR3 is TGTGCCAGCAGTTCTCCCTCGGCCAACGTCCTGACCTTC.

This clonotype was recorded many times. V and J are TRBV12-5 and TRBJ2-1, with 12 nucleotides matching TRBD1. The CDR3 runs to 18 residues. The junction had 13 bases not matched to a gene; V was cut back by 6 bases and J by 4 bases. The germline gives CDR1 LGHNT, CDR2 FRNRAP. CDR3 sequence (DNA): TGTGCTAGTGGCCTAACCGGGACAGGGGGCGCCAAGTACAATGAGCAGTTCTTC. This translates into CASGLTGTGGAKYNEQFF.

This clonotype has a count of ten or more. The chain recombines TRBV7-2 with TRBJ1-3; no firm D call. Trimming took 4 bases from V and 4 from J, leaving 14 bases between them. Per germline, CDR1 SGHTA and CDR2 FQGNSA. This CDR3 has 15 residues. This chain's CDR3 is CASSYDIPTGNTIYF. CDR3 DNA: TGTGCCAGCAGCTACGACATTCCAACCGGAAACACCATATATTTT.

The CDR3 bases are TGCGCCAGCAGTGGCGTTGGGGATACTGAAGCTTTCTTT. It yields the protein CASSGVGDTEAFF. The V and J genes are TRBV10-1 and TRBJ1-1; no reliable D call. Per the germline V gene, CDR1 is WNHNN and CDR2 is SYGVQD (reference sequence). V lost 4 bases and J lost 5, with 11 bases in between. This CDR3 is built from 13 residues.

This chain joins TRBV27 and TRBJ2-5; 13 nucleotides match TRBD2. V lost 6 bases, J lost 6 bases, and 10 bases stayed unmatched. The germline CDR1 and CDR2 sequences are MNHEY and SMNVEV (reference sequence). CDR3 length: 16 amino acids. The CDR3 DNA reads TGTGCCAGCAGCACTAGCGGGGGGGCCTTGGGAAAGACCCAGTACTTC. This gives the protein CASSTSGGALGKTQYF.

This clonotype was counted between two and nine times. A much larger clone lies a single base off, so this may be a read error. The chain joins TRBV10-2 to TRBJ2-1; TRBD2 matches 8 bases. There are 16 residues in the CDR3. V dropped 3 bases and J dropped 8; count of bases not matched to a gene: 12. Germline V gene lookup returns CDR1 WSHSY and CDR2 SAAADI. The CDR3 sequence: CASSDPGSGSHYEQFF. The DNA of the CDR3 is TGCGCCAGCAGTGACCCCGGCAGCGGGAGCCACTATGAGCAGTTCTTC.

As regards this clonotype: A read error is possible here, since a much larger clone lies one base away. The rearrangement links TRBV6-1 to TRBJ2-1; D is unresolved. Trimming cost V 8 bases and J 0 bases, with 5 bases left between them. The germline V gene encodes CDR1 MNHNS and CDR2 SASEGT. CDR3 length equals 12 residues. CDR3 bases: TGTGCCAGCCCCGGCTCCTACAATGAGCAGTTCTTC. This gives the protein CASPGSYNEQFF.

This clonotype was seen ten or more times. Possible read error: a much larger clone is one base away. The rearrangement uses TRBV12-3 or TRBV12-4 and TRBJ2-5, with D hard to call. The CDR3 extends over 13 amino acids. Trimming removed 3 bases at V and 5 bases at J, with 10 bases between. CDR3 bases: TGTGCCAGCAGTTTCGCGGAACACGAGACCCAGTACTTC. It translates to CASSFAEHETQYF.

In regard to this clonotype: The DNA is left out, because the CDR3 cannot be placed on it with certainty; the CDR3 is given as TCRdb lists it. CDR3 in amino acids: CASSFYICSAPRGDTQYF. V and J are TRBV7-3 and TRBJ2-3; TRBD1, the table's D call, was not compared with the DNA. The CDR3 region is 18 residues in length, termini included. Per germline, CDR1 SGHTA and CDR2 FQGTGA.

This clonotype was observed many times. The chain links TRBV9 to TRBJ2-2; the D gene is possibly TRBD2 (5 bases). CDR3 length: 14 amino acids. V was clipped by 7 bases and J by 0 bases, with 10 bases between them. Germline V gives CDR1 SGDLS, CDR2 YYNGEE. The CDR3 loop reads CASGRVSNTGELFF. The CDR3 DNA reads TGTGCCAGCGGGAGAGTTTCGAACACCGGGGAGCTGTTTTTT.

This clonotype was detected ten times or more. This chain joins TRBV19 and TRBJ2-7; D gene unclear. Germline assignment: CDR1 LNHDA and CDR2 SQIVND (reference sequence). V lost 7 bases and J 3 bases, leaving 13 bases between the germline ends. The CDR3 is 13 residues long. CDR3 nucleotide sequence: TGTGCCAGTACCGTCACGGGTGGCTACGAGCAGTACTTC. This sequence encodes CASTVTGGYEQYF.

Remarks on this clonotype: A much larger clone differs from this one at a single base, so this may be a read error. The J gene is TRBJ2-5, the V gene TRBV20-1, with a tentative D call TRBD2 (5 bases). The CDR3 covers 16 residues. Per the germline V gene, CDR1 is DFQATT and CDR2 is SNEGSKA (reference sequence). V was cut by 3 bases and J by 4 bases, with 21 bases left in between. CDR3 nucleotide sequence: TGCAGTGCTAGGTATCCTAGCAGCAAGGCAAGAGAGACCCAGTACTTC. Amino acid sequence: CSARYPSSKARETQYF.

Ten or more counts support this clonotype. This chain joins TRBV7-8 and TRBJ1-5, with 9 nucleotides matching TRBD1. CDR1 is SGHVS and CDR2 is FQNEAQ in the germline V gene. Trimming cost V 1 base and J 3 bases; bases outside gene matches: 7. The CDR3 extends over 17 amino acids. In nucleotides, the CDR3 is TGTGCCAGCAGCTTAGTAGACAGGGGGGTTTACAATCAGCCCCAGCATTTT. Its translation: CASSLVDRGVYNQPQHF.

This clonotype was seen many times. The CDR3 DNA reads as TGTGCCAGCAGCGGCCCGAGGGGCTACACCTTC. Translation: CASSGPRGYTF. This chain joins TRBV6-5 and TRBJ1-2; D call uncertain. Trimming removed 6 bases from V and 8 bases from J, with 10 bases in between. The germline CDR1 and CDR2 sequences are MNHEY and SVGAGI. CDR3 length: 11 residues.

The table lists this clonotype with many counts. The chain recombines TRBV11-1 with TRBJ2-5; 9 bases fit TRBD2. Germline CDR1 and CDR2: SGHAT and FQDESV (reference sequence). This CDR3 has 17 residues. Trimming cost V 4 bases and J 5 bases; bases outside gene matches: 14. The CDR3 nucleotides read TGTGCCAGCAGCTACCGACTCCTTAGCGGGAGACGGGAGACCCAGTACTTC. Amino acid sequence: CASSYRLLSGRRETQYF.

Ten or more counts support this clonotype. The chain recombines TRBV3-1 with TRBJ2-2; D not certain. CDR3 length: 13 amino acids. The germline V gene encodes CDR1 LGHDT and CDR2 YNNKEL (reference sequence). V shed 3 bases and J shed 3 bases, with 5 bases lying between them. The CDR3 nucleotides read TGTGCCAGCAGCCATCCCGACACCGGGGAGCTGTTTTTT. This encodes CASSHPDTGELFF.

The V call is TRBV5-6, the J call TRBJ2-7; D remains ambiguous. Trimming stripped 8 bases from V and 3 bases from J, with 18 bases between. The germline gives CDR1 SGHDT, CDR2 YYEEEE. This CDR3 region has 14 residues. The CDR3 nucleotides are TGTGCCAGTAGTATCTACGAGCCAGGCTACGAGCAGTACTTC. It encodes CASSIYEPGYEQYF.

At least ten counts were recorded for this clonotype. J is TRBJ2-1 and V is TRBV14, with a possible D match to TRBD1 (5 bases). The CDR3 length is 15 residues. V shed 4 bases and J shed 4 bases, with 14 bases lying between them. In germline, CDR1 is SGHDN, CDR2 FVKESK. The CDR3 spells CASSRFQDTYNEQFF. For the CDR3, the DNA is TGTGCCAGCAGCCGCTTCCAGGACACGTACAATGAGCAGTTCTTC.

Ten or more counts support this clonotype. This sequence joins TRBV6-2 or TRBV6-3 and TRBJ2-1; TRBD2 matches at 12 bases. CDR1 MNHEY and CDR2 SVGEGT come from the germline V gene. Trimming took 9 bases from V and 9 from J; bases not matched to a gene: 9. This CDR3 contains 14 residues. This CDR3 reads CASTTSGSSGEQFF. CDR3 bases: TGTGCCAGTACGACTAGCGGGAGTTCAGGTGAGCAGTTCTTC.

This clonotype was picked up many times. This sequence joins TRBV6-1 and TRBJ1-6; D uncertain. V gave up 3 bases and J gave up 2 bases, with 8 bases separating them. Germline-derived CDR1 and CDR2 are MNHNS and SASEGT. The CDR3 consists of 15 residues. CDR3 sequence reads: CASSEEHTYNSPLHF. The CDR3 nucleotides read TGTGCCAGCAGTGAGGAACATACCTATAATTCACCCCTCCACTTT.

This clonotype has ten or more counts. The rearrangement joins TRBV19 to TRBJ2-1; 8 nucleotides align to TRBD2. Germline V gene data show CDR1 as LNHDA and CDR2 as SQIVND (reference sequence). V lost 5 bases, J lost 4 bases, and 10 bases stayed unmatched. The CDR3 sequence is 16 residues long. The CDR3 sequence: CASSLREARSYNEQFF. Written as DNA, the CDR3 is TGTGCCAGTAGTCTGCGGGAGGCCCGGTCTTACAATGAGCAGTTCTTC.

J is TRBJ2-6 and V is TRBV7-2; D is perhaps TRBD1 (6 bases). The germline CDR1 and CDR2 sequences are SGHTA and FQGNSA. V was shortened by 5 bases and J by 7 bases, with 15 bases between the two germline ends. This CDR3 is 15 amino acids long. DNA of the CDR3: TGTGCCAGCAGCCTCTCCAGGGGTGGCGCCAACGTCCTGACTTTC. This encodes CASSLSRGGANVLTF.

This clonotype appeared many times. The rearrangement links TRBV5-1 to TRBJ2-7; tentatively, D is TRBD1 (5 bases). CDR3 length: 15 amino acids. Germline V gene sequence: CDR1 SGHRS, CDR2 YFSETQ. The V and J ends lost 0 bases and 0 bases respectively, with 10 bases between them. The CDR3 protein is CASSLEQASSYEQYF. Written as DNA, the CDR3 is TGCGCCAGCAGCTTGGAACAGGCAAGCTCCTACGAGCAGTACTTC. The full variable domain, rest sourced from reference TRBV5-1 and TRBJ2-7, is KAGVTQTPRYLIKTRGQQVTLSCSPISGHRSVSWYQQTPGQGLQFLFEYFSETQRNKGNFPGRFSGRQFSNSRSEMNVSTLELGDSALYLCASSLEQASSYEQYFGPGTRLTVT.